Described below is a single T cell receptor (beta chain) sequence and its context. This clonotype was observed many times. Its antigen remains undetermined. No quality values exist for individual bases; no much larger clone is one base distant. The study was a case-control design nested within a healthcare worker cohort in London, UK, with weekly nasopharyngeal swab PCR tests and blood sampling. Healthcare workers were recruited between 23 and 31 March 2020, during the week of the UK lockdown, and were followed weekly for up to about 16 weeks. Libraries came from 5' RACE. Sequencing instrument: NextSeq 500. To correct for sequencing error and PCR bias, the TCR library protocol tagged individual cDNA molecules with unique molecular identifiers. Sequencing covered both TCR alpha and beta chains, and within each sample the abundances of alpha and beta sequences were tightly co-correlated. From the authors' description of their analysis: V gene, J gene and CDR3 annotation of TCR sequences was performed with Decombinator V4. TCRs were defined as expanded if a significant change between any two time points was detected under a Poisson model with p below 0.0001. TCR abundances were normalised to the total number of TCRs sequenced per sample and were expressed as counts per million. MAIT TCRs were defined by TRAV1-2 paired with TRAJ12, TRAJ20 or TRAJ33, and iNKT TCRs by TRAV10 paired with TRAJ18. VDJdb, accessed 1 November 2021, was searched for CMV, EBV and SARS-CoV-2 annotated TCRs, with TCRs annotated for multiple antigens excluded. The public sequencing data were trimmed at Q25 with fastp and processed into clonotypes with MiXCR by TCRdb, which kept only in-frame beta chains. Each CDR3 protein appears once, grouped with its most common genes and DNA. The V and J calls reflect TCRdb's pipeline rather than the authors' work. The sample table lists roughly 55,000 distinct CDR3 sequences, 6% to 7% of them with a count of one. The top ten hold approximately 4.1% of the sample.

The data belong to a study of early T cells in non-severe SARS-CoV-2 infection (dated by TCRdb to about 2021). A note on the overall study: Because TCR sequencing was done on bulk RNA from unsorted whole blood, the alpha and beta chains could not be paired.

Here is what the overall study found, with its caveats: VDJdb matching was skewed toward anti-spike CD8 responses and likely underestimated virus-specific expansions, missing private and CD4 specificities.

The CDR3 runs 16 amino acids, cysteine and phenylalanine included. Of all the DNA, just the CDR3 is kept, 48 bases in frame from base 1. Via the germline V gene, CDR1 is SGHRS and CDR2 YFSETQ. V sheds 0 bases and J sheds 0 bases, leaving 12 bases between their ends. The chain employs TRBV5-1 and TRBJ1-2; no confident D gene assignment can be made. The receptor comes from an adult who was a healthcare worker with PCR-confirmed SARS-CoV-2 infection or an uninfected control (not recorded which). What was sequenced was whole blood. The CDR3 protein: CASSLGVRGANYGYTF. The DNA sequence is given as TGCGCCAGCAGCTTGGGGGTCAGAGGAGCTAACTATGGCTACACCTTC.